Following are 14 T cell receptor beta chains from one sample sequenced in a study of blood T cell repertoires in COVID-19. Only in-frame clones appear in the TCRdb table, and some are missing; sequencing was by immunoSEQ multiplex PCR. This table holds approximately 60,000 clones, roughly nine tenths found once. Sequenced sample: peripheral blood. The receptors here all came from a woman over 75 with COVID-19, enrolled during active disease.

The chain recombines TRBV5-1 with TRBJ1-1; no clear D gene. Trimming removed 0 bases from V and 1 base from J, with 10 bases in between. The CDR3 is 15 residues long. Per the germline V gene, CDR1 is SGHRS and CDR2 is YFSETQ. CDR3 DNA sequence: TGCGCCAGCAGCTTGGGTTCTGGAGAGAACACTGAAGCTTTCTTT. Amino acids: CASSLGSGENTEAFF.

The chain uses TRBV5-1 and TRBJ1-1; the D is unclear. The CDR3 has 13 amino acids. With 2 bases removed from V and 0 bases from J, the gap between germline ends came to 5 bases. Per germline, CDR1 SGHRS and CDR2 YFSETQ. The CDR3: CASSLLLNTEAFF. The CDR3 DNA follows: TGCGCCAGCAGCTTACTCCTGAACACTGAAGCTTTCTTT.

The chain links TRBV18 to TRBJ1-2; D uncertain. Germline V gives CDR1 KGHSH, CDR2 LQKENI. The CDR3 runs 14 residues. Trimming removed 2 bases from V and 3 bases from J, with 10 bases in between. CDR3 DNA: TGTGCCAGCTCACCAAGTCGTCAGGACTATGGCTACACCTTC. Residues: CASSPSRQDYGYTF.

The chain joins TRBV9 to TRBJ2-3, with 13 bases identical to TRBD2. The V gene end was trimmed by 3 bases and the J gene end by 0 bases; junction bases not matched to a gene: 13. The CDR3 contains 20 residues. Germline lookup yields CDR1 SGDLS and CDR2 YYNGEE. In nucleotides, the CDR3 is TGTGCCAGCAGCGCCCGAGCCCCTATACTAGCGGGGGGGAGCACAGATACGCAGTATTTT. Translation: CASSARAPILAGGSTDTQYF.

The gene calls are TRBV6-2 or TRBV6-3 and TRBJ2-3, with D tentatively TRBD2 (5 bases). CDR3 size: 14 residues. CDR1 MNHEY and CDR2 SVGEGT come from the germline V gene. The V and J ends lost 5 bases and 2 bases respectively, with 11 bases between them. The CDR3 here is CASSPPRATDTQYF. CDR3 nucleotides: TGTGCCAGCAGTCCGCCGAGGGCCACAGATACGCAGTATTTT.

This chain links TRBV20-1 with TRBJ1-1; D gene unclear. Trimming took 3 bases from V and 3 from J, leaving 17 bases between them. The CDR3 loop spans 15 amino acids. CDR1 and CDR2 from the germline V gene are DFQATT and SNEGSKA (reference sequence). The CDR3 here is CSASTVGGVDTEAFF. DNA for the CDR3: TGCAGTGCTAGTACTGTTGGCGGAGTCGACACTGAAGCTTTCTTT.

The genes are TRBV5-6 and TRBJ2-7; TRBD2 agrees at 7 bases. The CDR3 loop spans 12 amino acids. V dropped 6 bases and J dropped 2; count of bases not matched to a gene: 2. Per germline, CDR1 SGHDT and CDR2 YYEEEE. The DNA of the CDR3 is TGTGCCAGCAAGCTAGCGGCCTACGAGCAGTACTTC. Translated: CASKLAAYEQYF.

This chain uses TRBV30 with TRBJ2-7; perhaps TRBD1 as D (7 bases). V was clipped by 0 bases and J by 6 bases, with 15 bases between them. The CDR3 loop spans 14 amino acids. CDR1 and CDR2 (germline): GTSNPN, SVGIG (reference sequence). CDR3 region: CAWSVPEGAGEQYF. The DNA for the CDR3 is TGTGCCTGGAGTGTACCGGAGGGGGCGGGCGAGCAGTACTTC.

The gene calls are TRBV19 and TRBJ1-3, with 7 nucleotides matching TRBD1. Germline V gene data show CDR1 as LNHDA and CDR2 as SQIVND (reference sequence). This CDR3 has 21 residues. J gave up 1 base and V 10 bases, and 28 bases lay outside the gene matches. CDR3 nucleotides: TGTGCCACTGTGTCCCCGGGGGCCGGGGACAGCCGATCTTCGTCTGGAAACACCATATATTTT. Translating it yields CATVSPGAGDSRSSSGNTIYF.

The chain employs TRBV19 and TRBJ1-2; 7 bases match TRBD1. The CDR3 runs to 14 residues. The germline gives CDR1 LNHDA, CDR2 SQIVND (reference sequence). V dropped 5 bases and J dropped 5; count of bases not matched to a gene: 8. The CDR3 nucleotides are TGTGCCAGTAGTCTGGAGGGGGCCCGGTATGGCTACACCTTC. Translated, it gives CASSLEGARYGYTF. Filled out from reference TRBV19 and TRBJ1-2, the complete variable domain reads DGGITQSPKYLFRKEGQNVTLSCEQNLNHDAMYWYRQDPGQGLRLIYYSQIVNDFQKGDIAEGYSVSREKKESFPLTVTSAQKNPTAFYLCASSLEGARYGYTFGSGTRLTVV.

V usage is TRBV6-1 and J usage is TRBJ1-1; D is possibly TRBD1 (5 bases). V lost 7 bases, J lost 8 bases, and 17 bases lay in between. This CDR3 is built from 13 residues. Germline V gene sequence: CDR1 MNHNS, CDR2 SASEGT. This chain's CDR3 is CASISSPRAEAFF. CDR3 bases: TGTGCCAGCATTTCCTCGCCCAGGGCGGAAGCTTTCTTT.

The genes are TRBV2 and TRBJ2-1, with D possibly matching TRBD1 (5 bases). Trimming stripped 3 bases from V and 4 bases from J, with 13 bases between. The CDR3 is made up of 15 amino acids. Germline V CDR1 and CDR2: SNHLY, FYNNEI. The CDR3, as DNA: TGTGCCAGCAGTGAGACCACAGGTCCTTACAATGAGCAGTTCTTC. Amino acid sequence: CASSETTGPYNEQFF. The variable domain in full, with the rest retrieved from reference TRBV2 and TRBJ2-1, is EPEVTQTPSHQVTQMGQEVILRCVPISNHLYFYWYRQILGQKVEFLVSFYNNEISEKSEIFDDQFSVERPDGSNFTLKIRSTKLEDSAMYFCASSETTGPYNEQFFGPGTRLTVL.

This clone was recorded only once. In DNA form, the CDR3 reads TGTGCCAGCAGCCAACGGGGGGGAGCCTACGAGCAGTACTTC. It specifies CASSQRGGAYEQYF. The genes are TRBV3-1 (or the pseudogene TRBV3-2) and TRBJ2-7, with 8 bases identical to TRBD2. This CDR3 has 14 amino acids. Germline V gene data show CDR1 as LGHDT and CDR2 as YNNKEL (reference sequence). V was pared by 2 bases and J by 2 bases, with 2 bases of the junction left unmatched.

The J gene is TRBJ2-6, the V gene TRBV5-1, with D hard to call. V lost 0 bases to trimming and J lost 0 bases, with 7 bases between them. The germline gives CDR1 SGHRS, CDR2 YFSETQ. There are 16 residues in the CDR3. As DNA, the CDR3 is TGCGCCAGCAGCTTGGACCTTAGCTCTGGGGCCAACGTCCTGACTTTC. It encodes CASSLDLSSGANVLTF.